This TCR beta chain was documented in a study of identical twins. This clonotype turned up a few times. What it binds is not known. J gave up 5 bases and V 4 bases, and 9 bases lay outside the gene matches. CDR3 length: 16 residues. Looked up from germline, CDR1 is SGHRS and CDR2 is YFSETQ. Overall study results and limits: Out-of-frame alpha sequences common to twins were enriched for low generation probability.

The donors were all healthy and Caucasian. TCRdb re-called the 5' RACE reads with MiXCR, one entry per CDR3 protein. The data show 400,000 to 550,000 distinct CDR3 sequences, less than 25% seen once. This sample was shared with a second study, whose subject was T cells expressing NK-cell markers. Per that paper: In six donors, dominant NKG2C+ clonotypes were about 1.0-7.0% of CD8+ T cells.

Material for sequencing was CD4+ T cells sorted from blood. This chain uses TRBV5-1 with TRBJ2-1; 10 nucleotides agree with TRBD2. The clonotype comes from a woman in her late teens or twenties in good health. The DNA of the CDR3 is TGCGCCAGCAGCGTCAGCAGGCTAGCGGGGGACAATGAGCAGTTCTTC. Its translation is CASSVSRLAGDNEQFF.